The 23 T cell receptor beta chains presented below share a single source sample, sequenced in a study of blood T cell repertoires in COVID-19. TCRdb keeps only in-frame clones here, not all; method: immunoSEQ multiplex PCR. The sample yields under 200,000 clones, about 83% seen once. Input material: peripheral blood. Source of these receptors: a man aged 55-75 years with acute or convalescent COVID-19.

The chain recombines TRBV7-2 with TRBJ1-4; possibly TRBD1 for D (5 bases). The V and J ends lost 5 bases and 0 bases respectively, with 10 bases between them. CDR3 length equals 15 residues. Germline CDR1 SGHTA, CDR2 FQGNSA. CDR3 bases: TGTGCCAGCAGCCTGGGGGGAACAACTAATGAAAAACTGTTTTTT. It is translated as CASSLGGTTNEKLFF.

The gene calls are TRBV18 and TRBJ1-1; 10 bases agree with TRBD1. V shed 5 bases, J shed 5 bases, and the junction held 5 bases outside the gene matches. This CDR3 has 14 residues. The germline V gene has CDR1 KGHSH and CDR2 LQKENI. This chain's CDR3 is CASSRGQGRTEAFF. CDR3 in DNA: TGTGCCAGCTCAAGGGGACAGGGGAGGACTGAAGCTTTCTTT.

V and J are TRBV27 and TRBJ1-5, with 9 nucleotides matching TRBD1. This CDR3 comprises 16 residues. Germline V gene lookup returns CDR1 MNHEY and CDR2 SMNVEV (reference sequence). Losses at the gene ends were 3 bases for V and 3 bases for J; bases not matched to a gene: 6. CDR3 sequence reads: CASSFIGTGINQPQHF. The DNA for the CDR3 is TGTGCCAGCAGTTTCATCGGGACAGGGATCAATCAGCCCCAGCATTTT.

The chain joins TRBV29-1 to TRBJ1-2, with D perhaps TRBD1 (5 bases). CDR1 and CDR2 from the germline V gene are SQVTM and ANQGSEA. Trimming stripped 4 bases from V and 6 bases from J, with 15 bases between. This CDR3 region has 13 residues. Here the CDR3 reads CSVGGAGRDGYTF. CDR3 nucleotide sequence: TGCAGCGTTGGTGGCGCAGGGAGGGATGGCTACACCTTC.

Turning to this clone: This CDR3 is also generated by other DNA sequences in the sample. The chain couples TRBV7-7 to TRBJ2-3; TRBD2 is a possible D gene (5 bases). The CDR3 length is 16 residues. CDR1 SSHAT and CDR2 FNYEAQ come from the germline V gene (reference sequence). With 1 base removed from V and 0 bases from J, the gap between germline ends came to 11 bases. The CDR3 DNA follows: TGTGCCAGCAGCTTAGGTCGGGGAGCTAGCACAGATACGCAGTATTTT. It translates to CASSLGRGASTDTQYF.

The chain joins TRBV11-2 to TRBJ1-2; 9 nucleotides match TRBD1. Germline trimming cut 0 bases from V and 4 bases from J; bases unmatched to any gene: 6. The V gene's germline CDR1 is SGHAT and CDR2 FQNNGV. The CDR3 spans 16 residues. CDR3 protein: CASSLDTGGRSYGYTF. The CDR3 nucleotides are TGTGCCAGCAGCTTAGATACAGGGGGCAGGAGCTATGGCTACACCTTC.

The J gene is TRBJ2-2, the V gene TRBV2; D ambiguous. V was clipped by 3 bases and J by 8 bases, with 16 bases between them. The CDR3 sequence is 15 residues long. CDR1 is SNHLY and CDR2 is FYNNEI in the germline V gene. CDR3 region: CASSDYTLMTGELFF. Written as DNA, the CDR3 is TGTGCCAGCAGTGACTACACCCTGATGACTGGGGAGCTGTTTTTT.

The CDR3 sequence: CAISDGGGDYGYTF. Here the CDR3 DNA reads TGTGCCATCAGTGATGGAGGGGGGGACTATGGCTACACCTTC. The chain joins TRBV10-3 to TRBJ1-2; tentative D call: TRBD1 (6 bases). This CDR3 spans 14 amino acids. Germline CDR1 reads ENHRY; CDR2 reads SYGVKD. The V end was cut by 3 bases, the J end by 3 bases, with 11 bases between.

The chain links TRBV6-2 or TRBV6-3 to TRBJ1-1, with a tentative D call TRBD1 (6 bases). Germline CDR1 MNHEY, CDR2 SVGEGT. Trimming removed 4 bases from V and 1 base from J, with 13 bases in between. The CDR3 is 15 amino acids. The CDR3 DNA reads TGTGCCAGCAGTTTTCTCGGACAGACGAACACTGAAGCTTTCTTT. Amino acids: CASSFLGQTNTEAFF.

This clone was counted between two and nine times. J is TRBJ2-7 and V is TRBV10-1, with 7 bases lining up with TRBD2. The ends lost 4 bases at V and 2 bases at J; junction bases unmatched: 8. The CDR3 has 15 residues. The germline CDR1 and CDR2 sequences are WNHNN and SYGVQD (reference sequence). The CDR3 sequence is CASSGGLGRTYEQYF. The CDR3 DNA reads as TGCGCCAGCAGTGGTGGACTAGGTCGGACCTACGAGCAGTACTTC.

The CDR3 nucleotides read TGTGCCAGCAGCGCGGGGGGACCCGGTCTTGCTGGGGCCAACGTCCTGACTTTC. This gives the protein CASSAGGPGLAGANVLTF. The chain carries TRBV9 and TRBJ2-6; 7 positions match TRBD2. V trimming: 3 bases; J trimming: 2 bases; junction bases outside the gene matches: 11. This CDR3 has 18 residues. From germline, CDR1 is SGDLS and CDR2 YYNGEE.

V gene TRBV5-1 combines with J gene TRBJ2-1, with 9 bases fitting TRBD2. Germline V lookup: CDR1 SGHRS, CDR2 YFSETQ. The J segment lost 0 bases and the V segment lost 4 bases, leaving 11 bases of the junction unmatched. This CDR3 contains 18 residues. CDR3 nucleotide sequence: TGCGCCAGCAGCCTCCTCGGAGCGGGGGGAAGCTCCTACAATGAGCAGTTCTTC. Protein: CASSLLGAGGSSYNEQFF.

This chain connects TRBV10-2 to TRBJ1-5; possible D gene TRBD1, 6 bases. Looked up from germline, CDR1 is WSHSY and CDR2 is SAAADI. Trimming removed 8 bases from V and 5 bases from J, with 13 bases in between. CDR3 length: 13 residues. The CDR3 DNA reads as TGCGCCAGCGGGACGGACAGTTATCAGCCCCAGCATTTT. Translating it yields CASGTDSYQPQHF.

J is TRBJ2-6 and V is TRBV5-1; weak D call: TRBD1 (5 bases). Trimming took off 0 bases at V and 2 bases at J, with 15 bases between the two ends. CDR3 length equals 18 residues. From germline, CDR1 is SGHRS and CDR2 YFSETQ. The CDR3 bases are TGCGCCAGCAGCTTGGGCGAGACAGCCGGAGCTGGGGCCAACGTCCTGACTTTC. Its translation: CASSLGETAGAGANVLTF. The variable domain in full, completed from reference TRBV5-1 and TRBJ2-6, reads KAGVTQTPRYLIKTRGQQVTLSCSPISGHRSVSWYQQTPGQGLQFLFEYFSETQRNKGNFPGRFSGRQFSNSRSEMNVSTLELGDSALYLCASSLGETAGAGANVLTFGAGSRLTVL.

The chain employs TRBV6-2 or TRBV6-3 and TRBJ2-7; D ambiguous. This CDR3 is 14 amino acids long. CDR1 and CDR2 from the germline V gene are MNHEY and SVGEGT. V lost 0 bases and J 1 base, leaving 7 bases between the germline ends. The CDR3 coding sequence is TGTGCCAGCAGTTACTCTGGCTTATCCTACGAGCAGTACTTC. This codes for CASSYSGLSYEQYF.

The V gene is TRBV5-4, the J gene TRBJ1-4; TRBD1 agrees at 7 bases. This CDR3 has 15 residues. Germline V gives CDR1 SGHNT, CDR2 YYREEE (reference sequence). V dropped 4 bases and J dropped 2; count of bases not matched to a gene: 5. The CDR3 coding sequence is TGTGCCAGCAGCATTCAAGGGGGCACTAATGAAAAACTGTTTTTT. Its translation is CASSIQGGTNEKLFF.

V gene TRBV11-1 combines with J gene TRBJ2-7; the D is unclear. Germline lookup yields CDR1 SGHAT and CDR2 FQDESV (reference sequence). The CDR3 is made up of 13 amino acids. Trimming removed 5 bases from V and 7 bases from J, with 15 bases in between. CDR3 bases: TGTGCCAGCAGCCAAACCCGGTGGGCAGAGCAGTACTTC. It yields the protein CASSQTRWAEQYF.

The V and J genes are TRBV30 and TRBJ1-2; 9 nucleotides line up with TRBD1. Trimming removed 0 bases from V and 8 bases from J; junction bases left unmatched: 13. Germline CDR1 and CDR2: GTSNPN and SVGIG (reference sequence). CDR3 length: 16 residues. The CDR3 loop is CAWSVPGTGQRLGYTF. DNA of the CDR3: TGTGCCTGGAGTGTACCCGGGACAGGGCAGAGGTTGGGCTACACCTTC.

The V gene is TRBV4-1, the J gene TRBJ1-1; the D gene is possibly TRBD1 (5 bases). Germline-derived CDR1 and CDR2 are MGHRA and YSYEKL. The CDR3 is 17 residues long. The V and J ends lost 3 bases and 0 bases respectively, with 17 bases between them. The CDR3 region has the DNA TGCGCCAGCAGCCACCCTCCGGGGGGGAGGCTGAACACTGAAGCTTTCTTT. Translating gives CASSHPPGGRLNTEAFF.

The rearrangement joins TRBV10-3 to TRBJ2-5; D possibly corresponds to TRBD1 (6 bases). The CDR3 sequence is 15 residues long. With 0 bases removed from V and 4 bases from J, the gap between germline ends came to 12 bases. CDR1 and CDR2 from the germline V gene are ENHRY and SYGVKD. In nucleotides, the CDR3 is TGTGCCATCAGTGAGTCGGTGGGGGCCGGAGAGACCCAGTACTTC. The encoded protein is CAISESVGAGETQYF.

The rearrangement links TRBV9 to TRBJ1-6; a weak D match, TRBD1 (5 bases). Trimming left V 5 bases short and J 10 bases short, with 13 bases between. In germline, CDR1 is SGDLS, CDR2 YYNGEE. This CDR3 spans 13 amino acids. The CDR3 spells CASSETVASPLHF. Written as DNA, the CDR3 is TGTGCCAGCAGTGAGACAGTCGCCTCACCCCTCCACTTT.

The chain joins TRBV19 to TRBJ1-2, with TRBD1 identical over 9 bases. With 4 bases clipped from V and 8 bases from J, the junction kept 5 bases outside the gene matches. Germline CDR1 reads LNHDA; CDR2 reads SQIVND (reference sequence). The CDR3 has 13 amino acids. DNA of the CDR3: TGTGCCAGTAGTACCCCGACAGGGGGAGGCTACACCTTC. It is translated as CASSTPTGGGYTF.

The genes are TRBV7-6 and TRBJ2-5, with D tentatively TRBD2 (6 bases). The V gene's germline CDR1 is SGHVS and CDR2 FNYEAQ. CDR3 length: 16 amino acids. Trimming stripped 2 bases from V and 0 bases from J, with 13 bases between. DNA of the CDR3: TGTGCCAGCAGCTTATTAGGCGGGAACTACCAAGAGACCCAGTACTTC. As protein: CASSLLGGNYQETQYF.